The table lists the clone carrying this T cell receptor (beta chain) with a few counts. The record originates from a study of blood T cells in healthy people across ages. Sample-barcoded 5' priming and a J-beta primer mix drove a second PCR of about 7 to 12 cycles. A template-switch adaptor containing 12 random nucleotides labeled each cDNA molecule. Each CDR3 protein is one row after TCRdb ran MiXCR on the 5' RACE reads. The table records about 940,000 distinct CDR3 sequences, under 50% of them present only once. The germline gives CDR1 MNHEY, CDR2 SVGAGI. The CDR3 has 15 amino acids. J was trimmed by 11 bases and V by 2 bases; bases with no gene match: 12.

The chain carries TRBV6-5 and TRBJ1-1; 9 bases are a match to TRBD1. The clonotype originates from a man under 40 in good health. Sequenced input: blood. CDR3 nucleotide sequence: TGTGCCAGCAGTTACCCGGGACAGGGAAGGGTAAAGGCTTTCTTT. Its protein is CASSYPGQGRVKAFF.